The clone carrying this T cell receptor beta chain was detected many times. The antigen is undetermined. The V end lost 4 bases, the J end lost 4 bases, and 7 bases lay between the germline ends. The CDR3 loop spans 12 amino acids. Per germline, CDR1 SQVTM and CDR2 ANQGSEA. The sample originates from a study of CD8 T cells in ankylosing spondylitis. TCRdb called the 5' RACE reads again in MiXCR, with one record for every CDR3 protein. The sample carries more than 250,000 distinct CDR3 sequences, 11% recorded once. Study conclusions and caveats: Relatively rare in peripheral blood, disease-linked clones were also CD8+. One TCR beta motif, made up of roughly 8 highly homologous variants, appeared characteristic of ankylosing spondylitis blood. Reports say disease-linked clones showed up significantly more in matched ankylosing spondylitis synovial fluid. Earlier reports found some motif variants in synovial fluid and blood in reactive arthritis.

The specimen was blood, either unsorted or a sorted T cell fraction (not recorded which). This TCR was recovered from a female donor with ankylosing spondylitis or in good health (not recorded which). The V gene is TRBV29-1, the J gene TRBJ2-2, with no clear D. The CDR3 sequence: CSVGQSTGELFF. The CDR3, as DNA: TGCAGCGTTGGGCAAAGCACCGGGGAGCTGTTTTTT.